This T cell receptor beta chain originates from a study of shared clonotypes between healthy human individuals. Adults of Caucasian background living in Nashville, Tennessee made up all donors. Trimming left V 4 bases short and J 5 bases short, with 12 bases between. Per germline, CDR1 LGHNA and CDR2 YNFKEQ. The CDR3 runs to 13 residues. Some clones are missing from TCRdb's copy, which holds only in-frame ones; the method was immunoSEQ multiplex PCR. The sample yields 2.3 million or so clones, over 85% seen once. Notes on this clone: Antigen unknown.

Findings and caveats of the study: Clonotype sharing among the donors was expected to vary with sequencing depth.

This TCR came from a man aged 18-30 years in good health. Some clones in this sample may be carry-over from other donors' samples. V and J are TRBV4-2 and TRBJ2-7; either TRBD1 or TRBD2 may supply D (5 bases each). Sequencing was performed on naive CD4+ T cells from PBMCs. Subset described: CD45RA+ positively selected. CDR3 in amino acids: CASSPLGTDEQYF. Written as DNA, the CDR3 is TGTGCCAGCAGCCCCCTCGGGACGGACGAGCAGTACTTC.